The 23 T cell receptor beta chains below were found in one sample sequenced in a study of shared clonotypes between healthy human individuals. Here immunoSEQ multiplex PCR was the method, and the copy in TCRdb shows in-frame clones only, minus some. The data hold around 1.9 million clones, with just over 90% observed a single time. As defined, naive CD8 cells were CD45RO-negative and positively selected for CCR7, with terminally differentiated effector memory CD45RA+ cells excluded. Sequencing input: naive CD8+ T cells from PBMCs. The receptors shown here come from a man younger than 35 in good health. Some clones in this sample may be carry-over from other donors' samples.

The chain recombines TRBV2 with TRBJ2-7; 8 nucleotides align to TRBD1. V shed 0 bases and J 4 bases; nucleotides not matched to a gene: 5. The germline V gene encodes CDR1 SNHLY and CDR2 FYNNEI. The CDR3 is 15 amino acids. CDR3 sequence: CASSEARTGPYEQYF. CDR3 in DNA: TGTGCCAGCAGTGAAGCGCGGACAGGGCCTTACGAGCAGTACTTC.

The rearrangement links TRBV19 to TRBJ1-5; D not resolved. The V gene lost 5 bases and the J gene lost 5 bases, with 10 bases spanning the gap. The CDR3 extends over 13 amino acids. Germline V gives CDR1 LNHDA, CDR2 SQIVND (reference sequence). In DNA form, the CDR3 reads TGTGCCAGTAGTGAGCTTTTCTATCAGCCCCAGCATTTT. Protein product: CASSELFYQPQHF.

This chain joins TRBV9 and TRBJ2-3; TRBD2 matches 10 bases. The CDR3 is 14 amino acids. V lost 5 bases to trimming and J lost 4 bases; unmatched junction nucleotides: 4. The germline CDR1 and CDR2 sequences are SGDLS and YYNGEE. The CDR3 reads CASSPSGSSDTQYF. The CDR3 region has the DNA TGTGCCAGCAGTCCTAGCGGGAGCTCAGATACGCAGTATTTT.

The CDR3 nucleotides read TGTGCCAGCAGCTTAGAGGGCAGCGGGATCTACGAGCAGTACTTC. Amino acids: CASSLEGSGIYEQYF. The genes are TRBV7-2 and TRBJ2-7; 7 positions match TRBD2. CDR1 is SGHTA and CDR2 is FQGNSA in the germline V gene. The CDR3 is made up of 15 amino acids. J gave up 3 bases and V 1 base, and 6 bases lay outside the gene matches. Variable domain in full (rest from reference TRBV7-2 and TRBJ2-7): GAGVSQSPSNKVTEKGKDVELRCDPISGHTALYWYRQSLGQGLEFLIYFQGNSAPDKSGLPSDRFSAERTGGSVSTLTIQRTQQEDSAVYLCASSLEGSGIYEQYFGPGTRLTVT.

The chain employs TRBV28 and TRBJ2-1, with 13 bases fitting TRBD2. This CDR3 contains 16 residues. The V and J ends lost 5 bases and 5 bases, in that order; junction bases with no gene match: 6. CDR1 MDHEN and CDR2 SYDVKM come from the germline V gene. The CDR3 protein is CASSPPGLAGNNEQFF. CDR3 bases: TGTGCCAGCAGTCCTCCGGGACTAGCGGGGAACAATGAGCAGTTCTTC.

As for this clone: Additional DNA sequences in this sample encode the identical CDR3. The J gene is TRBJ2-7, the V gene TRBV11-2; D ambiguous. Germline values: CDR1 SGHAT, CDR2 FQNNGV. The CDR3 length is 12 residues. Trimming took 4 bases from V and 2 from J, leaving 6 bases between them. CDR3 in amino acids: CASSSGPYEQYF. The CDR3 nucleotides read TGTGCCAGCAGCTCCGGTCCCTACGAGCAGTACTTC.

This rearrangement joins TRBV27 to TRBJ2-7; 8 nucleotides agree with TRBD2. CDR3 length: 15 amino acids. V lost 0 bases, J lost 2 bases, and 3 bases stayed unmatched. In germline, CDR1 is MNHEY, CDR2 SMNVEV (reference sequence). CDR3: CASSLSFGRAYEQYF. CDR3 nucleotides: TGTGCCAGCAGTTTATCGTTCGGGAGGGCCTACGAGCAGTACTTC.

The chain links TRBV27 to TRBJ1-5; a possible D gene is TRBD1 (5 bases). This CDR3 region has 16 residues. Germline-derived CDR1 and CDR2 are MNHEY and SMNVEV (reference sequence). V was trimmed by 5 bases and J by 3 bases, leaving 17 bases between them. The CDR3 coding sequence is TGTGCCAGCAGTCCCTCGTCCGGGGCGGTCAATCAGCCCCAGCATTTT. The encoded protein is CASSPSSGAVNQPQHF.

The sample holds one count of this clone. The chain couples TRBV28 to TRBJ2-5, with D unresolved. This CDR3 has 16 amino acids. Germline V lookup: CDR1 MDHEN, CDR2 SYDVKM. The V and J ends lost 3 bases and 0 bases respectively, with 14 bases between them. CDR3 region: CASSFNLGPDQETQYF. For the CDR3, the DNA is TGTGCCAGCAGTTTCAATCTGGGCCCGGACCAAGAGACCCAGTACTTC.

This clone was counted between two and nine times. The rearrangement joins TRBV12-5 to TRBJ2-1, with D uncertain. The CDR3 extends over 13 amino acids. Trimming cost V 6 bases and J 3 bases, with 9 bases left between them. CDR1 and CDR2 from the germline V gene are LGHNT and FRNRAP. The CDR3 is CASGLYNYNEQFF. The CDR3, as DNA: TGTGCTAGTGGGCTCTACAACTACAATGAGCAGTTCTTC.

V and J are TRBV28 and TRBJ1-1; D not resolved. The V end lost 5 bases, the J end lost 0 bases, and 19 bases lay between the germline ends. The CDR3 totals 17 residues. The germline V gene has CDR1 MDHEN and CDR2 SYDVKM. CDR3 nucleotide sequence: TGTGCCAGCAGTATCCCCGGGGAGGGCACATTGAACACTGAAGCTTTCTTT. Its translation: CASSIPGEGTLNTEAFF.

This sequence joins TRBV5-1 and TRBJ2-5, with D unclear. V shed 4 bases and J shed 2 bases, with 15 bases lying between them. This CDR3 is 15 amino acids long. Germline V gene lookup returns CDR1 SGHRS and CDR2 YFSETQ. The CDR3, as DNA: TGCGCCAGCAGCCAACAAGGTCAGTTTCAAGAGACCCAGTACTTC. Amino acid sequence: CASSQQGQFQETQYF.

V and J are TRBV25-1 and TRBJ2-1; no reliable D call. CDR3 length equals 16 residues. Trimming stripped 6 bases from V and 1 base from J, with 16 bases between. CDR1 MGHDK and CDR2 SYGVNS come from the germline V gene. The CDR3, as DNA: TGTGCCAGCAGCCCACGTGGGTTTGGGTCCTACAATGAGCAGTTCTTC. Translation: CASSPRGFGSYNEQFF.

This clone occurred once. The CDR3 is CASSVDAGGGATQYF. The CDR3 DNA sequence: TGTGCCAGCAGCGTAGATGCAGGGGGCGGGGCGACCCAGTACTTC. The rearrangement uses TRBV9 and TRBJ2-5; 8 bases line up with TRBD1. The junction had 8 bases not matched to a gene; V was cut back by 0 bases and J by 7 bases. Germline values: CDR1 SGDLS, CDR2 YYNGEE. The CDR3 length is 15 residues.

V and J are TRBV7-9 and TRBJ2-7; 9 bases are shared with TRBD1. Germline V gene sequence: CDR1 SEHNR, CDR2 FQNEAQ (reference sequence). Germline trimming cut 3 bases from V and 0 bases from J; bases unmatched to any gene: 9. The CDR3 length is 17 residues. DNA for the CDR3: TGTGCCAGCAGCTTCTCTGGGACAGGGCAGAGCTCCTACGAGCAGTACTTC. This encodes CASSFSGTGQSSYEQYF.

The CDR3 region has the DNA TGTGCCAGCAGTAATACTAGCTACAATGAGCAGTTCTTC. Translation gives CASSNTSYNEQFF. The V call is TRBV2, the J call TRBJ2-1; possible D gene TRBD2, 5 bases. The CDR3 contains 13 residues. From germline, CDR1 is SNHLY and CDR2 FYNNEI. The V gene lost 5 bases and the J gene lost 3 bases, with 8 bases spanning the gap.

The rearrangement links TRBV28 to TRBJ1-5, with 8 bases fitting TRBD1. V lost 5 bases and J lost 1; bases outside the gene matches: 10. The V gene's germline CDR1 is MDHEN and CDR2 SYDVKM. This CDR3 is 17 amino acids long. CDR3 in amino acids: CASSTELQGVSNQPQHF. The CDR3 DNA reads as TGTGCCAGCAGTACCGAACTACAGGGGGTAAGCAATCAGCCCCAGCATTTT.

The rearrangement links TRBV6-6 to TRBJ2-7, with D perhaps TRBD1 (5 bases). The CDR3 is made up of 13 amino acids. Germline V gives CDR1 MNHNY, CDR2 SVGAGI (reference sequence). Deletions cut 6 bases from V and 7 bases from J, with 16 bases between. The CDR3: CASRPHGALEQYF. The CDR3 bases are TGTGCCAGCAGACCCCATGGGGCACTGGAGCAGTACTTC.

The rearrangement joins TRBV7-9 to TRBJ2-2; 14 nucleotides agree with TRBD2. The CDR3 is made up of 17 amino acids. Germline loops: CDR1 SEHNR, CDR2 FQNEAQ (reference sequence). Trimming removed 5 bases from V and 3 bases from J; junction bases left unmatched: 5. The CDR3 coding sequence is TGTGCCAGCAGCCCTAGGGGACTAGCGGGAGACACCGGGGAGCTGTTTTTT. Its translation: CASSPRGLAGDTGELFF.

This clone occurred once. The chain combines TRBV14 with TRBJ2-7; D gene uncertain. This CDR3 spans 13 amino acids. Looked up from germline, CDR1 is SGHDN and CDR2 is FVKESK. V was clipped by 4 bases and J by 4 bases, with 11 bases between them. CDR3: CASSPPGLYEQYF. CDR3 nucleotides: TGTGCCAGCAGCCCCCCCGGGTTATACGAGCAGTACTTC.

The V and J genes are TRBV4-3 and TRBJ2-2, with 13 nucleotides matching TRBD2. Germline CDR1 reads LGHNA; CDR2 reads YSLEER. The V segment lost 0 bases and the J segment 10 bases; nucleotides outside the gene matches: 8. The CDR3 runs to 17 residues. CDR3 DNA: TGCGCCAGCAGCCAAGACGGTGAACTAGCGGGAGGGCAGGAGCTGTTTTTT. This gives the protein CASSQDGELAGGQELFF.

With respect to this clone: Other DNA sequences in the sample encode the same CDR3. The rearrangement uses TRBV7-8 and TRBJ2-7, with D hard to call. V was shortened by 2 bases and J by 2 bases, with 7 bases between the two germline ends. The CDR3 loop spans 13 amino acids. CDR1 is SGHVS and CDR2 is FQNEAQ in the germline V gene. This CDR3 is CASSLSVTYEQYF. CDR3 coding DNA: TGTGCCAGCAGCTTATCAGTTACCTACGAGCAGTACTTC.

This clone occurred once. The rearrangement joins TRBV6-1 to TRBJ1-1; possibly TRBD1 for D (5 bases). The V gene's germline CDR1 is MNHNS and CDR2 SASEGT. V was shortened by 2 bases and J by 7 bases, with 11 bases between the two germline ends. The CDR3 is 13 amino acids. The chain's CDR3 is CASSEIGGGEAFF. The CDR3 region has the DNA TGTGCCAGCAGTGAAATTGGTGGGGGTGAAGCTTTCTTT.